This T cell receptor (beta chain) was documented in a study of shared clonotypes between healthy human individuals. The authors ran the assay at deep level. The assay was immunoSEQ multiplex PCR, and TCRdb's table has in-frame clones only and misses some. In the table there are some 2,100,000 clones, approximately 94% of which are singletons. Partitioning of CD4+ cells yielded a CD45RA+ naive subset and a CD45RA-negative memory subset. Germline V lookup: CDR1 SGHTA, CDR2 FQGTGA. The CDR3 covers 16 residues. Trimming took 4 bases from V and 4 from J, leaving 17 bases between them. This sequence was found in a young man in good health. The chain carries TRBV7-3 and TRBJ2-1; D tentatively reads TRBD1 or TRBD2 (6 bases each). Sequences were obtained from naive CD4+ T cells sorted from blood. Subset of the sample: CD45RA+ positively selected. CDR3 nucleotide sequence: TGTGCCAGCAGCTCTTCGGGGGCCACCTCGTACAATGAGCAGTTCTTC. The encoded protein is CASSSSGATSYNEQFF.